The 24 T cell receptor beta chains presented below share a single source sample, sequenced in a study of blood T cell repertoires in COVID-19. Repertoires were generated with immunoSEQ multiplex PCR, while TCRdb's copy carries only in-frame clones and drops some. The table has around 330,000 clones, more than 70% seen once. The material sequenced was peripheral blood. Receptors were obtained from a woman under 40 with COVID-19, enrolled during active disease.

The DNA for the CDR3 is TGTGCCAGCAGTGAACATCCTAGCGGGGGAGTGGAGCAGTTCTTC. Translating gives CASSEHPSGGVEQFF. V and J are TRBV6-1 and TRBJ2-1, with 10 nucleotides matching TRBD2. Germline V gene data show CDR1 as MNHNS and CDR2 as SASEGT. J gave up 10 bases and V 2 bases, and 8 bases lay outside the gene matches. The CDR3 spans 15 residues.

The V and J genes are TRBV3-1 (or the pseudogene TRBV3-2) and TRBJ2-5; 8 nucleotides line up with TRBD2. The CDR3 covers 17 residues. CDR1 is LGHDT, CDR2 YNNKEL, per germline (reference sequence). V lost 0 bases to trimming and J lost 1 base; unmatched junction nucleotides: 7. The CDR3 here is CASSQERVAGSQETQYF. The CDR3, as DNA: TGTGCCAGCAGCCAAGAGAGGGTAGCGGGGAGCCAAGAGACCCAGTACTTC.

The V call is TRBV6-5, the J call TRBJ1-2, with a possible D match to TRBD1 (5 bases). This CDR3 comprises 15 residues. The V end was cut by 0 bases, the J end by 8 bases, with 16 bases between. CDR1 MNHEY and CDR2 SVGAGI come from the germline V gene. The DNA of the CDR3 is TGTGCCAGCAGTTACTCGATAGGTCAGGGCTACGGCTACACCTTC. Protein: CASSYSIGQGYGYTF.

The genes are TRBV6-5 and TRBJ2-5, with D maybe TRBD2 (6 bases). The CDR3 is 14 residues long. Germline V gene lookup returns CDR1 MNHEY and CDR2 SVGAGI. Trimming took off 2 bases at V and 2 bases at J, with 9 bases between the two ends. CDR3 region: CASSYLGGQETQYF. The DNA for the CDR3 is TGTGCCAGCAGTTACCTGGGGGGTCAAGAGACCCAGTACTTC.

V is TRBV6-5 and J is TRBJ2-5; TRBD1 matches 7 bases. Per germline, CDR1 MNHEY and CDR2 SVGAGI. The CDR3 is made up of 13 amino acids. Losses at the gene ends were 6 bases for V and 9 bases for J; bases not matched to a gene: 10. The CDR3 here is CASSPGQRRAQYF. The CDR3 DNA is TGTGCCAGCAGCCCGGGACAGCGAAGGGCCCAGTACTTC.

V gene TRBV7-6 combines with J gene TRBJ1-2, with TRBD1 matching 7 bases. The CDR3 is 14 residues long. Trimming removed 1 base from V and 4 bases from J; junction bases left unmatched: 3. Germline loops: CDR1 SGHVS, CDR2 FNYEAQ. The CDR3 DNA reads TGTGCCAGCAGCTTAGGGACAGGATCCTATGGCTACACCTTC. Translated, it gives CASSLGTGSYGYTF. The whole variable domain, remainder taken from reference TRBV7-6 and TRBJ1-2, is GAGVSQSPRYKVTKRGQDVALRCDPISGHVSLYWYRQALGQGPEFLTYFNYEAQQDKSGLPNDRFSAERPEGSISTLTIQRTEQRDSAMYRCASSLGTGSYGYTFGSGTRLTVV.

The rearrangement joins TRBV2 to TRBJ1-2, with D uncertain. Trimming removed 1 base at V and 3 bases at J, with 6 bases between. Germline loops: CDR1 SNHLY, CDR2 FYNNEI. CDR3 length: 13 amino acids. In nucleotides, the CDR3 is TGTGCCAGCAGTGAAGGGAGCTACTATGGCTACACCTTC. Translating gives CASSEGSYYGYTF.

The chain is built from TRBV28 and TRBJ2-3, with D perhaps matching TRBD2 (6 bases). The germline CDR1 and CDR2 sequences are MDHEN and SYDVKM. The V gene lost 6 bases and the J gene lost 2 bases, with 9 bases spanning the gap. The CDR3 is 13 residues long. The CDR3 is CASSADYTDTQYF. CDR3 sequence (DNA): TGTGCCAGCAGCGCGGACTACACAGATACGCAGTATTTT.

This chain uses TRBV27 with TRBJ1-1; possible D gene TRBD1, 6 bases. This CDR3 has 14 amino acids. CDR1 is MNHEY, CDR2 SMNVEV, per germline (reference sequence). V was pared by 3 bases and J by 1 base, with 9 bases between. This CDR3 is CASSFETGNTEAFF. The CDR3 nucleotides are TGTGCCAGCAGTTTCGAGACAGGGAACACTGAAGCTTTCTTT.

This clone has more than one count but fewer than ten. The chain has TRBV21-1 and TRBJ1-2. TRBV21-1 counts as a pseudogene. The CDR3 length is 12 residues. The DNA of the CDR3 is TGTGCCAGCATTGAGGCACTCTATGGCTACACCTTC. It encodes CASIEALYGYTF.

The chain links TRBV7-6 to TRBJ2-3, with 12 bases matching TRBD2. The length of the CDR3 is 16 residues. The J segment lost 1 base and the V segment lost 5 bases, leaving 4 bases of the junction unmatched. CDR1 SGHVS and CDR2 FNYEAQ come from the germline V gene. The CDR3 loop reads CASSDRLAGGTDTQYF. The CDR3 DNA follows: TGTGCCAGCAGCGACAGACTAGCGGGGGGCACAGATACGCAGTATTTT.

This clone was observed a handful of times. The chain is built from TRBV4-1 and TRBJ1-2; 7 bases are a match to TRBD1. The junction had 11 bases not matched to a gene; V was cut back by 1 base and J by 6 bases. The germline gives CDR1 MGHRA, CDR2 YSYEKL. The CDR3 runs to 16 residues. The CDR3 sequence is CASSQAATGFVNGYTF. The CDR3 DNA sequence: TGCGCCAGCAGCCAAGCAGCGACAGGGTTTGTGAATGGCTACACCTTC.

The V gene is TRBV7-2, the J gene TRBJ1-5; 8 nucleotides line up with TRBD1. With V trimmed by 5 bases and J by 7 bases, 10 bases remained unmatched. The germline gives CDR1 SGHTA, CDR2 FQGNSA. This CDR3 contains 15 residues. The CDR3 nucleotides are TGTGCCAGCAGCCCGGGGACAGGCTCGCGACAGCCCCAGCATTTT. It translates to CASSPGTGSRQPQHF.

The rearrangement uses TRBV5-5 and TRBJ1-5; 9 positions match TRBD1. Germline loops: CDR1 SGHKS, CDR2 YYEKEE (reference sequence). The CDR3 spans 18 residues. The junction had 9 bases not matched to a gene; V was cut back by 2 bases and J by 0 bases. The CDR3 spells CASSLGTGIFNSNQPQHF. The DNA for the CDR3 is TGTGCCAGCAGCTTAGGGACAGGGATCTTTAATAGCAATCAGCCCCAGCATTTT.

The gene calls are TRBV19 and TRBJ1-5; D is perhaps TRBD1 (6 bases). V was cut by 6 bases and J by 6 bases, with 15 bases left in between. Per germline, CDR1 LNHDA and CDR2 SQIVND (reference sequence). The length of the CDR3 is 14 residues. The CDR3 sequence is CASSQQGFAQPQHF. The CDR3 DNA follows: TGTGCCAGTAGCCAACAGGGATTCGCTCAGCCCCAGCATTTT.

The V and J genes are TRBV2 and TRBJ1-5; D remains ambiguous. Trimming left V 4 bases short and J 10 bases short, with 17 bases between. This CDR3 comprises 14 residues. CDR1 and CDR2 from the germline V gene are SNHLY and FYNNEI. CDR3 nucleotide sequence: TGTGCCAGCAGTGGCTCGGCAGGAATCGGTCCCCAGCATTTT. This gives the protein CASSGSAGIGPQHF.

The J gene is TRBJ2-4, the V gene TRBV7-6; TRBD2 is a possible D gene (5 bases). V was shortened by 0 bases and J by 5 bases, with 8 bases between the two germline ends. Germline CDR1 reads SGHVS; CDR2 reads FNYEAQ. The CDR3 sequence is 14 residues long. The CDR3 spells CASSLAGSQNIQYF. In DNA form, the CDR3 reads TGTGCCAGCAGCTTAGCGGGGAGCCAAAACATTCAGTACTTC. Full variable domain (outside the CDR3, taken from reference TRBV7-6 and TRBJ2-4): GAGVSQSPRYKVTKRGQDVALRCDPISGHVSLYWYRQALGQGPEFLTYFNYEAQQDKSGLPNDRFSAERPEGSISTLTIQRTEQRDSAMYRCASSLAGSQNIQYFGAGTRLSVL.

This chain links TRBV2 with TRBJ1-6; D might be TRBD1 (6 bases). The V gene's germline CDR1 is SNHLY and CDR2 FYNNEI. Trimming pared 11 bases from V and 4 bases from J, leaving 15 bases between. The CDR3 is made up of 14 amino acids. CDR3 region: CADGGQQYNSPLHF. CDR3 sequence (DNA): TGTGCCGATGGAGGACAGCAATATAATTCACCCCTCCACTTT.

CDR3 DNA: TGTGCCATCAGTGATATACAGGGGGAAAGCTACACCTTC. It codes for CAISDIQGESYTF. The chain employs TRBV10-3 and TRBJ1-2, with 8 positions matching TRBD1. Germline V gene data show CDR1 as ENHRY and CDR2 as SYGVKD. The ends lost 3 bases at V and 9 bases at J; junction bases unmatched: 6. This CDR3 has 13 residues.

The rearrangement links TRBV19 to TRBJ1-4; 7 bases are a match to TRBD1. The germline gives CDR1 LNHDA, CDR2 SQIVND (reference sequence). J lost 4 bases, V lost 5 bases, and 7 bases had no gene match. The length of the CDR3 is 15 residues. The CDR3 sequence is CASSEPGQSNEKLFF. The DNA for the CDR3 is TGTGCCAGTAGTGAACCGGGACAGAGTAATGAAAAACTGTTTTTT.

The rearrangement uses TRBV7-2 and TRBJ2-7; 9 bases align to TRBD1. The ends lost 4 bases at V and 5 bases at J; junction bases unmatched: 12. Germline loops: CDR1 SGHTA, CDR2 FQGNSA. This CDR3 is built from 16 residues. The CDR3 here is CASSWGRGTGSNEQYF. The CDR3, as DNA: TGTGCCAGCAGCTGGGGGAGGGGGACAGGGTCCAACGAGCAGTACTTC.

This chain joins TRBV7-8 and TRBJ2-2; 12 bases match TRBD2. Looked up from germline, CDR1 is SGHVS and CDR2 is FQNEAQ. V dropped 7 bases and J dropped 6; count of bases not matched to a gene: 6. The CDR3 spans 15 residues. CDR3: CASMPSGGAAGELFF. In nucleotides, the CDR3 is TGTGCCAGCATGCCTAGCGGGGGGGCGGCCGGGGAGCTGTTTTTT.

The chain is built from TRBV10-1 and TRBJ2-7; D possibly corresponds to TRBD1 (6 bases). Trimming pared 2 bases from V and 9 bases from J, leaving 14 bases between. This CDR3 is 13 amino acids long. Germline V gives CDR1 WNHNN, CDR2 SYGVQD (reference sequence). In DNA, the CDR3 is TGCGCCAGCAGTGAGGCTGGGGGACAAGGGCAGTACGTC. This sequence encodes CASSEAGGQGQYV.

The chain links TRBV9 to TRBJ2-3, with 12 bases that match TRBD2. The CDR3 extends over 16 amino acids. Germline lookup yields CDR1 SGDLS and CDR2 YYNGEE. V was pared by 3 bases and J by 1 base, with 3 bases of the junction left unmatched. The CDR3 DNA sequence: TGTGCCAGCAGCGCGAGGACTAGCGGGGGCACAGATACGCAGTATTTT. Its protein is CASSARTSGGTDTQYF.